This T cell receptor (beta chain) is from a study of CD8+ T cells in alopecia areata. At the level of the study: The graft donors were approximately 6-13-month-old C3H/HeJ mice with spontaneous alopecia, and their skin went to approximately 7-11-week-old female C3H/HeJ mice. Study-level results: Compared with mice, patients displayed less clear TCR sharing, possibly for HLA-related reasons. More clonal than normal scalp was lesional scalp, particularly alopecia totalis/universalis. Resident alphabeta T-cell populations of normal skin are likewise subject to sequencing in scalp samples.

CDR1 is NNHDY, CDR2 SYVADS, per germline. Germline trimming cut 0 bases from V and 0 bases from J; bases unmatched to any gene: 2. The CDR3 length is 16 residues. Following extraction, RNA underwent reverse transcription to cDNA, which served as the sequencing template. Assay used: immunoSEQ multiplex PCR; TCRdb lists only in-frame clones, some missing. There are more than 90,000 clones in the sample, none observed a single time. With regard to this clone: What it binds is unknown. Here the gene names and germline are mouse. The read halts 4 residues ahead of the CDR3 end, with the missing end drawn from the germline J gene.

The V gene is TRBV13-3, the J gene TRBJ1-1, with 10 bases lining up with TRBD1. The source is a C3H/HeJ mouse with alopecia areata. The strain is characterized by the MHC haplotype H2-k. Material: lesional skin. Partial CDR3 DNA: TGTGCCAGCAGTGATGGGGACAGGGGACCAAACACA. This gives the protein CASSDGDRGPNT. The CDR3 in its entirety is CASSDGDRGPNTEVFF.